This T cell receptor beta chain was documented in a study of T-cell memory formation after mild COVID-19. The study, taken as a whole, reports: A balance of CD4 and CD8 characterized clones contracting day 15 to 85, whereas later expanders leaned CD4+.

In TCRdb, the 5' RACE reads were re-called with MiXCR into one record per CDR3 protein. The sample records about 270,000 distinct CDR3 sequences, about 17% being singletons. Concerning this clonotype: The antigen is undetermined.

Trimming cost V 0 bases and J 2 bases, with 19 bases left between them. CDR1 MGHRA and CDR2 YSYEKL come from the germline V gene. The CDR3 consists of 18 residues. The rearrangement links TRBV4-1 to TRBJ2-5, with D possibly matching TRBD2 (6 bases). This receptor was identified in a young man who had mild COVID-19 (a few samples of this study predate the infection). Cell type and time point are not known. Material: PBMCs or a T cell subset sorted from them (not recorded which). CDR3 DNA: TGCGCCAGCAGCCAAGAGGGGGGAATATTGGGTGGGCAAGAGACCCAGTACTTC. It is translated as CASSQEGGILGGQETQYF.